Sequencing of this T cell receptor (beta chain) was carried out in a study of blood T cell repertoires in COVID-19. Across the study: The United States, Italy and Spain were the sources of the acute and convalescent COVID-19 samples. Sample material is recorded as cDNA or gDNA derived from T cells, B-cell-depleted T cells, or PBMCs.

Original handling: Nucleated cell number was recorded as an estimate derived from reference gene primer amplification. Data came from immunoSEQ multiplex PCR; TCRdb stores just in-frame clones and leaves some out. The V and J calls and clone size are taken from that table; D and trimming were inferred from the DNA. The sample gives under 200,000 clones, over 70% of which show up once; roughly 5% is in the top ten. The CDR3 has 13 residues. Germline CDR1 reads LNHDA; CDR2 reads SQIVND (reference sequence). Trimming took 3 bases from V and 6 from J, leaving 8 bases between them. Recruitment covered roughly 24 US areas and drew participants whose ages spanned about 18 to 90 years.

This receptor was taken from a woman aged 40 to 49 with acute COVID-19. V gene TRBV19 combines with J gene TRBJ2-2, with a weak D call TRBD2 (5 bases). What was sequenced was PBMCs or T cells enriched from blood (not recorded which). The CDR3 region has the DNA TGTGCCAGTAGTATGGCGGGTTCCGGGGAGCTGTTTTTT. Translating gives CASSMAGSGELFF.